Listed below are T cell receptor beta chains from one sample, sequenced in a study of cytotoxic CD8 clonotypes in ibrutinib-treated CLL. Sequencing was performed with immunoSEQ multiplex PCR; in TCRdb, only in-frame clones are kept and a portion is missing. Of some 35,000 clones listed, approximately 69% are singletons. The sequenced sample was PBMCs, obtained before ibrutinib treatment. Receptors originate from a human donor with chronic lymphocytic leukemia. The CDR3 runs from the conserved cysteine through the conserved F or W. The order of the fields is clone size, V gene, D gene, J gene, CDR3 DNA, CDR3 protein. The D gene is left open where the match is weak. Clone size is stated in some rows and not others, as once, few, many or a class when expanded.

few	TRBV28	NA	TRBJ2-3	TGTGCCAGCAGGCGTCTGGATTCTAGCACAGATACGCAGTATTTT	CASRRLDSSTDTQYF
NA	TRBV2	NA	TRBJ1-1	TGTGCCATCTCGGGGAGTATCGCTGAAGCTTTCTTT	CAISGSIAEAFF
NA	TRBV18	NA	TRBJ2-7	TGTGCCAGCTCACCGGGGAGGGGGACCTACGAGCAGTACTTC	CASSPGRGTYEQYF
NA	TRBV7-7	NA	TRBJ2-3	TGTGCCAGCAGCCGAGGGGACGATACGCAGTATTTT	CASSRGDDTQYF
NA	TRBV30	TRBD2	TRBJ2-1	TGTGCCTACTCCAGCGGGAGGAACGTCGGCAATGAGCAGTTCTTC	CAYSSGRNVGNEQFF
few	TRBV6-1	TRBD1	TRBJ2-1	TGTGCCAGCAGTGGGACAGGTGTGGTCGAGCAGTTCTTC	CASSGTGVVEQFF
few	TRBV2	NA	TRBJ1-4	TGTGCCAGCAGTGAACGCGGCAGGGTAAAGGGAACAACTAATGAAAAACTGTTTTTT	CASSERGRVKGTTNEKLFF
NA	TRBV2	TRBD1	TRBJ1-1	TGTGCCAGCAGACCGGGGACAGGGCGAACTGAAGCTTTCTTT	CASRPGTGRTEAFF
NA	TRBV4-1	NA	TRBJ1-5	TGCGCCAGCAGCCAAGAAGGTTGGGGCAATCAGCCCCAGCATTTT	CASSQEGWGNQPQHF
NA	TRBV29-1	NA	TRBJ1-1	TGCAGCGTTGAGACGGGGATGAACACTGAAGCTTTCTTT	CSVETGMNTEAFF
NA	TRBV7-3	NA	TRBJ2-1	TGTGCCAGCAGCTTAGGCCCCTCGGGCGCTTCCTACAATGAGCAGTTCTTC	CASSLGPSGASYNEQFF
few	TRBV19	NA	TRBJ2-3	TGTGCCAGCAACCGAGGGGGGACAGATACGCAGTATTTT	CASNRGGTDTQYF
NA	TRBV11-1	TRBD2	TRBJ2-7	TGTGCCAGCAGCTTAGGGACTAGCGCCTACGAGCAGTACTTC	CASSLGTSAYEQYF
NA	TRBV28	NA	TRBJ1-6	TGTGCCAGCAGTTCCTCAGATTCACCCCTCCACTTT	CASSSSDSPLHF
NA	TRBV7-2	NA	TRBJ2-7	TGTGCCAGCATTCTTACCGGCTACGAGCAGTACTTC	CASILTGYEQYF
NA	TRBV28	NA	TRBJ2-1	TGTGCCAGCAGCTCGCGGAAGGGGAGAGACAATGAGCAGTTCTTC	CASSSRKGRDNEQFF
NA	TRBV5-1	NA	TRBJ1-2	TGCGCCAGCAGCTTGGCCCTTGACGCAGATGGCTACACCTTC	CASSLALDADGYTF
NA	TRBV7-2	TRBD2	TRBJ2-7	TGTGCCAGCAGCTTAGGTTGGCTAGCGGGGGTTTACGAGCAGTACTTC	CASSLGWLAGVYEQYF
NA	TRBV6-5	NA	TRBJ1-3	TGTGCCAGCGTCGGGGGAAACACCATATATTTT	CASVGGNTIYF
NA	TRBV9	NA	TRBJ1-4	TGTGCCAGCAGCCCAACATTGGTGCCTAGGTCGACTAATGAAAAACTGTTTTTT	CASSPTLVPRSTNEKLFF
NA	TRBV14	TRBD1	TRBJ2-5	TGTGCCAGCAGCCAGTTCGGCAGGGGGCGCTTGGAGACCCAGTACTTC	CASSQFGRGRLETQYF
NA	TRBV10-3	NA	TRBJ2-5	TGTGCCATCAGTGAAGGCGAGACCCAGTACTTC	CAISEGETQYF
NA	TRBV5-4	TRBD2	TRBJ2-1	TGTGCCAGCAGCTTGGCCCGCGGACTAGCGGCCTTCTACAATGAGCAGTTCTTC	CASSLARGLAAFYNEQFF
NA	TRBV4-2	NA	TRBJ2-6	TGTGCCAGCAGCCAACTCTCTGACAGCAGCTCTGGGGCCAACGTCCTGACTTTC	CASSQLSDSSSGANVLTF
NA	TRBV5-1	TRBD1	TRBJ2-3	TGCGCCAGCAGAGTCGGGACAGGGACAGATACGCAGTATTTT	CASRVGTGTDTQYF
NA	TRBV18	NA	TRBJ2-3	TGTGCCAGCTCACCAGGGGGCACAGATACGCAGTATTTT	CASSPGGTDTQYF
NA	TRBV11-2	NA	TRBJ2-5	TGTGCCAGCAGCTCTTTCCTTTACATTCCGGGAGTCCATCAAGAGACCCAGTACTTC	CASSSFLYIPGVHQETQYF
NA	TRBV27	TRBD1	TRBJ2-7	TGTGCCAGCAAGACAGGGACAGGGCAAAGCGAGCAGTACTTC	CASKTGTGQSEQYF
few	TRBV28	NA	TRBJ1-3	TGTGCCAGCAGTTTATATACAGGCTCTGGAAACACCATATATTTT	CASSLYTGSGNTIYF
NA	TRBV7-6	NA	TRBJ2-2	TGTGCCAGCAGCTTATCTTTACTTAGCGGGGAGCTGTTTTTT	CASSLSLLSGELFF
NA	TRBV6-5	NA	TRBJ1-2	TGTGCCAGCAGGGCAGGGTTCGACTATGGCTACACCTTC	CASRAGFDYGYTF
NA	TRBV6-5	NA	TRBJ1-5	TGTGCCAGCAGTTTACAGGCAAGCAATCAGCCCCAGCATTTT	CASSLQASNQPQHF
NA	TRBV28	TRBD1	TRBJ2-2	TGTGCCAGCAGCCTGGCCGGGACAGAAGACACCGGGGAGCTGTTTTTT	CASSLAGTEDTGELFF
NA	TRBV18	TRBD2	TRBJ2-1	TGTGCCAGCTCACCACCAATGTCTAGCGGGAGTTTAGATGAGCAGTTCTTC	CASSPPMSSGSLDEQFF
NA	TRBV7-4	NA	TRBJ2-7	TGTGCCAGCAGGCCGGTGTTAGGCACCTACTACGAGCAGTACTTC	CASRPVLGTYYEQYF
NA	TRBV6-1	TRBD1	TRBJ1-1	TGTGCCAGCAGTGAAACCGGGACAGGTAGTGAAGCTTTCTTT	CASSETGTGSEAFF
NA	TRBV7-2	NA	TRBJ2-6	TGTGCCAGCAGCCTGGCTGGGGCCAACGTCCTGACTTTC	CASSLAGANVLTF